Listed below are T cell receptor beta chains from one sample, sequenced in a study of cytomegalovirus exposure and HLA in healthy donors. The protocol was immunoSEQ multiplex PCR, while the TCRdb copy is restricted to in-frame clones and leaves out a portion. Here the sample spans some 180,000 clones, roughly 72% being singletons. Sequenced material: PBMCs. The receptors originated from a man under 40 in good health and CMV-seronegative. Both conserved end residues are part of each CDR3.

v_call cdr3_aa
TRBV5-1 CASSDAGGGSTDTQYF
TRBV12-5 CASGLAPTGQGTNTGELFF
TRBV6-5 CASSYSGAGGRLEQYF
TRBV4-1 CASSQEATAEEQYF
TRBV9 CASSVGSLALGEQYF
TRBV25-1 CASSEFGLAGRTGELFF
TRBV6-4 CASSESGTTNEQFF
TRBV29-1 CSVEAGSSYNEQFF
TRBV7-7 CASSPGSGEQFF
TRBV27 CASSSLGQPDGEQYF
TRBV27 CASSLSRIWGPNGDSSYEQYF
TRBV2 CASRVTGIYEQYF
TRBV27 CASSLYRTYEQYF
TRBV11-2 CASSARTGGIRPDTQYF
TRBV25-1 CASSDPYSSYEQYF
TRBV27 CASSLSLAGFSYEQYF
TRBV10-3 CAISMGLAGQETQYF
TRBV7-3 CASSSGAGANVLTF
TRBV10-2 CASTQGVGKNIQYF
TRBV19 CASSIESPSGDFTDTQYF
TRBV7-7 CASTLLPRGGGSNTGELFF
TRBV7-9 CASSLENKETQYF
TRBV7-8 CASSLERYEQYF
TRBV2 CASSETSGGTDTQYF
TRBV4-2 CASGSSGSDVTDTQYF
TRBV5-6 CASSLKQIEQYF
TRBV29-1 CSVEDRILGQGDGYTF
TRBV4-1 CASSLSYETGGYFAEQYF
TRBV5-6 CASSLTASYEQYF
TRBV15 CATSGRNTIYF
TRBV28 CASRGAGGNYGYTF
TRBV2 CASSAAGDGNYGYTF
TRBV19 CASSGGRYDGELFF
TRBV6-1 CASSETSGSGQETQYF
TRBV5-5 CASSSSVNQPQHF
TRBV5-1 CASSLGATNTGELFF
TRBV6-6 CASDQAGGLYNEQFF
TRBV5-1 CASSRASGGLYNEQFF
TRBV11-3 CASHFVRGNTIYF
TRBV7-9 CASSTTTGGKNIQYF
TRBV27 CASKIGLAGGYEQYF
TRBV18 CASSPRQGSPYEQYF
TRBV6-5 CASSLAGGSSYEQYF
TRBV10-3 CAIRGLAGTRPGELFF
TRBV7-9 CASSPVGGQGISYEQYF
TRBV11-2 CASSLDLAGTYTYEQYF